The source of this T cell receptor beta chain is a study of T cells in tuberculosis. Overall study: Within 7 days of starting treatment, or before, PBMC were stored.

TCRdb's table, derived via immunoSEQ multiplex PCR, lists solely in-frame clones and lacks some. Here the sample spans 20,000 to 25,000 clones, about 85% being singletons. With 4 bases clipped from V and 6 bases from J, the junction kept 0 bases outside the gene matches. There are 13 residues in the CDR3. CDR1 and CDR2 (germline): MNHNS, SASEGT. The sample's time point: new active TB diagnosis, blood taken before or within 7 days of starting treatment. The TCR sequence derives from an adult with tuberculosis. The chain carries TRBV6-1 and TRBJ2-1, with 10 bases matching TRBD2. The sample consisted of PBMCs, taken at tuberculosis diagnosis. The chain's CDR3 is CASSGTSGNEQFF. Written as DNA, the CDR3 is TGTGCCAGCAGTGGGACTAGCGGCAATGAGCAGTTCTTC.